A single TCR beta chain is shown here with its context. Its matching antigen is unknown. Using immunoSEQ multiplex PCR, the repertoire was profiled, and TCRdb retains in-frame clones only, with some absent. The data hold some 49,000 clones, with roughly 94% observed a single time. The data belong to a study of cytomegalovirus exposure and HLA in healthy donors. About the study: It was reported in a later analysis that the 90 to 150 validation repertoires used the same platform as the 666 first-cohort repertoires. The study's findings and limits: Rarity characterized most TCR sequences, yet some public TCRs appeared in many donors.

The CDR3 extends over 13 amino acids. The V and J ends lost 3 bases and 8 bases respectively, with 11 bases between them. Per germline, CDR1 MNHNY and CDR2 SVGAGI (reference sequence). Source material: PBMCs. The chain employs TRBV6-6 and TRBJ1-5; no firm D call. The receptor was isolated from a woman under 30 in good health and CMV-seropositive. The CDR3 nucleotides read TGTGCCAGCAGTTATGGGGTGAGGGAGCCCCAGCATTTT. The encoded protein is CASSYGVREPQHF.